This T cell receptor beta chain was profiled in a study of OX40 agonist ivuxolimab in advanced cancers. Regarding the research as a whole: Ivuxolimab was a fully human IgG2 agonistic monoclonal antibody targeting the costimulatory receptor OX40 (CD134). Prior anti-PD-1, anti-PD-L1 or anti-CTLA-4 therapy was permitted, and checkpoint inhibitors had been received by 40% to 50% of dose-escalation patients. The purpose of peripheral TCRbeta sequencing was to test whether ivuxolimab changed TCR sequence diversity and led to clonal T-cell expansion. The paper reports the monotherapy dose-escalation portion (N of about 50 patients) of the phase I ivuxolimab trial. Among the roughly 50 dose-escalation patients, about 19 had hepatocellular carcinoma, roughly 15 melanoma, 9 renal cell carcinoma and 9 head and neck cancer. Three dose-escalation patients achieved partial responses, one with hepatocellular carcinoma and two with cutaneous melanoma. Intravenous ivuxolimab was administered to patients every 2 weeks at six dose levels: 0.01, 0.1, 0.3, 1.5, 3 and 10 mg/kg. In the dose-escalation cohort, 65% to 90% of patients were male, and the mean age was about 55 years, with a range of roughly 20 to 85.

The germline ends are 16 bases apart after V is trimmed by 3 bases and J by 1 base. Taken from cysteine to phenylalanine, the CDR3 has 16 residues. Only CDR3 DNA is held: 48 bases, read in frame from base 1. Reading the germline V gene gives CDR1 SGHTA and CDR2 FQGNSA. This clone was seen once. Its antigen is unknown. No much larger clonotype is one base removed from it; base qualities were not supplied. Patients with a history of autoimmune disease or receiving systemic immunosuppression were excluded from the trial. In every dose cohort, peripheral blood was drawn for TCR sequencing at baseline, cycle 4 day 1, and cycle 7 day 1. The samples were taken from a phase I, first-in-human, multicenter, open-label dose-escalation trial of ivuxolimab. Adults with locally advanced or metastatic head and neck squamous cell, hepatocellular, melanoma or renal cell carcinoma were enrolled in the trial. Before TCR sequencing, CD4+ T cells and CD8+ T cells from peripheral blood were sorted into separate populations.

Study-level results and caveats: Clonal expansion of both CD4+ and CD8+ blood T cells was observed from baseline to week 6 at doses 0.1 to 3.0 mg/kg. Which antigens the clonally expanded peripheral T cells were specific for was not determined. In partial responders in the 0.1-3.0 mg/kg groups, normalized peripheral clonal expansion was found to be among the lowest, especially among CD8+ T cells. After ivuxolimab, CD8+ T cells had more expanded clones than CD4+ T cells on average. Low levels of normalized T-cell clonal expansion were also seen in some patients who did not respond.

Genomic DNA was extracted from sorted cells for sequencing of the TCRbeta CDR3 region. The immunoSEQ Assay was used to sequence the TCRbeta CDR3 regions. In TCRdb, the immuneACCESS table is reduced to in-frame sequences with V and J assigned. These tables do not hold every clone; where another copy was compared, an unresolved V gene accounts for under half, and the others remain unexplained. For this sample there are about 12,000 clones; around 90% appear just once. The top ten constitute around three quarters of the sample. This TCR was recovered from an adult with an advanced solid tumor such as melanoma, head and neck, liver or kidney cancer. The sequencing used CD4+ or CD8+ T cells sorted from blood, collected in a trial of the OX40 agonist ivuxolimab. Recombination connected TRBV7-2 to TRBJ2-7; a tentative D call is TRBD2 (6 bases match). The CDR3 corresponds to CASSLSTGVPSYEQYF. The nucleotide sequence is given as TGTGCCAGCAGCTTGTCGACGGGAGTTCCGTCCTACGAGCAGTACTTC.